These 25 T cell receptor beta chains share one sample of origin, sequenced in a study of tumor-infiltrating lymphocytes in primary liver carcinoma. Researchers generated TCR beta cDNA from 500 ng of total RNA, relying on a constant-region primer. Each TCR beta library was derived from three nested multiplex PCR rounds that employed slightly modified ARM-PCR. A C-beta reverse primer and TRBV1-TRBV30 forward primers served in each of the first two PCR rounds, at 10 cycles apiece. TCRdb re-called the multiplex PCR reads through MiXCR, storing one row per CDR3 protein. The sample carries about 190,000 distinct CDR3 sequences, 70% to 90% recorded once. Each 20-30 mg portion of unsorted bulk tissue served as the source for co-extraction of RNA and DNA. The sequenced sample consisted of tumor tissue from primary liver carcinoma. These TCRs come from a man aged 35 to 55 with primary liver carcinoma and hepatitis B virus infection.

The chain couples TRBV4-3 to TRBJ2-3; 14 nucleotides line up with TRBD2. Unmatched junction bases numbered 11, after V lost 2 bases and J lost 4 bases. The CDR3 has 19 amino acids. The V gene's germline CDR1 is LGHNA and CDR2 YSLEER. CDR3 sequence reads: CASSQRGLAGVISPDTQYF. CDR3 coding DNA: TGCGCCAGCAGCCAAAGGGGACTAGCGGGAGTGATTAGCCCAGATACGCAGTATTTT.

The chain has TRBV7-9 and TRBJ2-3; TRBD1 matches 8 bases. Germline assignment: CDR1 SEHNR and CDR2 FQNEAQ (reference sequence). This CDR3 has 15 residues. V lost 8 bases, J lost 11 bases, and 18 bases stayed unmatched. CDR3 sequence: CASRSDRDGAYMQYF. Written as DNA, the CDR3 is TGTGCCAGCCGCTCGGACAGGGACGGGGCATATATGCAGTATTTT.

This clonotype was counted between two and nine times. This chain joins TRBV11-1 and TRBJ2-3; D might be TRBD2 (6 bases). This CDR3 region has 14 residues. CDR1 SGHAT and CDR2 FQDESV come from the germline V gene (reference sequence). V was clipped by 8 bases and J by 5 bases, with 17 bases between them. The CDR3 sequence is CASGYWGEEDTQYF. The DNA of the CDR3 is TGTGCCAGCGGATATTGGGGGGAGGAAGATACGCAGTATTTT.

V and J are TRBV29-1 and TRBJ2-1, with D possibly TRBD1 on 6 matching bases. The CDR3 totals 15 residues. Germline V gives CDR1 SQVTM, CDR2 ANQGSEA. Trimming pared 8 bases from V and 0 bases from J, leaving 17 bases between. CDR3 nucleotides: TGCAGCTTCACTGAGACACAGGGCTCCTACAATGAGCAGTTCTTC. It translates to CSFTETQGSYNEQFF.

For this clonotype: The junction and the germline gene differ at one end; a read error may be behind it. This chain connects TRBV5-6 to TRBJ1-2; D unresolved. The CDR3 is 15 amino acids. Looked up from germline, CDR1 is SGHDT and CDR2 is YYEEEE. The CDR3 loop is CVSSPYEWGDYGYTF. The CDR3 DNA follows: TGTGTCAGCAGCCCCTACGAGTGGGGTGACTATGGCTACACCTTC.

This sequence joins TRBV25-1 and TRBJ2-2; no firm D call. The length of the CDR3 is 17 residues. Per germline, CDR1 MGHDK and CDR2 SYGVNS. The V and J ends lost 6 bases and 5 bases respectively, with 22 bases between them. The CDR3 sequence is CASRKGDILADTGELFF. DNA of the CDR3: TGTGCCAGCAGGAAAGGAGACATTCTCGCGGATACCGGGGAGCTGTTTTTT.

Regarding this clonotype: A junction end diverges from the germline sequence, so it may reflect a read error. The rearrangement links TRBV29-1 to TRBJ2-5; D remains ambiguous. Germline assignment: CDR1 SQVTM and CDR2 ANQGSEA. The CDR3 consists of 12 residues. The CDR3 is CSAATFQDTQYF. As DNA, the CDR3 is TGCAGCGCCGCAACTTTCCAAGATACCCAGTACTTC.

V usage is TRBV4-1 and J usage is TRBJ2-1, with D possibly being TRBD1 or TRBD2 (6 bases each). The germline V and J ends were trimmed by 4 bases and 10 bases, with 26 bases remaining between them. From germline, CDR1 is MGHRA and CDR2 YSYEKL. The length of the CDR3 is 17 residues. The CDR3 sequence is CASSPRGVVGGRSEQFF. As DNA, the CDR3 is TGCGCCAGCAGCCCCAGAGGGGTAGTAGGGGGGCGTAGCGAGCAGTTCTTC.

The table lists this clonotype with a count of one. A single base separates this from a much larger clone, so it may be a read error. The chain recombines TRBV5-1 with TRBJ2-1; TRBD2 matches 8 bases. Looked up from germline, CDR1 is SGHRS and CDR2 is YFSETQ. V lost 4 bases to trimming and J lost 4 bases; unmatched junction nucleotides: 4. The CDR3 has 14 amino acids. Written as DNA, the CDR3 is TGCGCCAGCAGCGGTGCGGGAGGTTACAATGAGCAGTTCTTC. Translating gives CASSGAGGYNEQFF.

CDR3 bases: TGCGCCAGGCGCCAATTCTCCCCCCCGGCGGACAATGAGCAGTTCTTC. Translated, it gives CARRQFSPPADNEQFF. The J gene is TRBJ2-1, the V gene TRBV4-3; D unclear. Germline CDR1 and CDR2: LGHNA and YSLEER. The CDR3 has 16 amino acids. The ends were cut back, 9 bases at V and 5 bases at J, with 23 bases in the middle.

Points on this clonotype: With a much larger clone just one base away, this may be a read error. This chain connects TRBV4-1 to TRBJ1-1; D ambiguous. This CDR3 contains 17 residues. The germline V and J ends were trimmed by 0 bases and 4 bases, with 18 bases remaining between them. The germline V gene encodes CDR1 MGHRA and CDR2 YSYEKL. CDR3 loop: CASSQDLDLRMGTEAFF. CDR3 sequence (DNA): TGCGCCAGCAGCCAAGATTTGGACCTCAGGATGGGCACTGAAGCTTTCTTT.

Comment on this clonotype: A read error is possible here, since a much larger clone lies one base away. This chain connects TRBV5-1 to TRBJ2-2; tentative D call: TRBD2 (5 bases). The CDR3 covers 14 residues. CDR1 is SGHRS and CDR2 is YFSETQ in the germline V gene. The CDR3 sequence is CASRVGSNTGKLFF. Written as DNA, the CDR3 is TGCGCCAGCAGGGTGGGCAGTAACACCGGGAAGCTGTTTTTT.

This clonotype was detected once. J is TRBJ2-5 and V is TRBV29-1; TRBD2 agrees at 8 bases. The CDR3 has 14 amino acids. Germline CDR1 SQVTM, CDR2 ANQGSEA. The CDR3 loop reads CNVYLIAGRKTQYF. CDR3 nucleotide sequence: TGCAACGTCTACTTAATAGCGGGGCGTAAGACCCAGTACTTC.

With respect to this clonotype: Germline is not matched at one junction end, which may reflect a read error. The chain links TRBV5-1 to TRBJ2-5; D possibly corresponds to TRBD2 (6 bases). The V gene's germline CDR1 is SGHRS and CDR2 YFSETQ. This CDR3 region has 17 residues. CDR3: CVSSSYGLSGEQETQYF. The DNA of the CDR3 is TGCGTCAGCAGCTCCTACGGACTATCGGGAGAGCAAGAGACCCAGTACTTC.

Concerning this clonotype: At one end the junction does not follow the germline gene, possibly because of a read error. This sequence joins TRBV12-3 or TRBV12-4 and TRBJ1-2, with 10 bases aligning to TRBD1. The CDR3 runs 12 residues. The CDR3 is CTIGQGVDGYSF. In DNA form, the CDR3 reads TGTACCATTGGACAGGGGGTCGATGGCTACAGCTTC.

About this clonotype: The final CDR3 position lacks the conserved phenylalanine or tryptophan, pointing to a likely read error. The gene calls are TRBV7-3 and TRBJ2-5; perhaps TRBD2 as D (5 bases). CDR3 size: 16 residues. CDR1 and CDR2 (germline): SGHTA, FQGTGA. Deletions cut 0 bases from V and 1 base from J, with 12 bases between. CDR3 sequence reads: CASSLTGSSLQETQYI. The CDR3 nucleotides are TGTGCCAGCAGCTTAACTGGGAGCTCCCTCCAAGAGACCCAGTACATC.

The CDR3 nucleotides read TGTGCCAGCAGGTTCTGGACAGGAGGAGAAGAGACCCAGTACTTC. Residues: CASRFWTGGEETQYF. V and J are TRBV7-9 and TRBJ2-5; 7 positions agree with TRBD1. V lost 6 bases to trimming and J lost 3 bases; unmatched junction nucleotides: 10. Germline V gene data show CDR1 as SEHNR and CDR2 as FQNEAQ (reference sequence). The CDR3 has 15 amino acids.

The genes are TRBV11-1 and TRBJ2-1, with a possible D match to TRBD2 (5 bases). CDR1 and CDR2 from the germline V gene are SGHAT and FQDESV (reference sequence). V shed 5 bases and J shed 0 bases, with 23 bases lying between them. This CDR3 has 19 residues. CDR3 loop: CASSPPPARGSSSYNEQFF. The CDR3 region has the DNA TGTGCCAGCAGCCCTCCCCCCGCTAGAGGGTCTAGCTCCTACAATGAGCAGTTCTTC. Full variable domain (outside the CDR3, taken from reference TRBV11-1 and TRBJ2-1): EAEVAQSPRYKITEKSQAVAFWCDPISGHATLYWYRQILGQGPELLVQFQDESVVDDSQLPKDRFSAERLKGVDSTLKIQPAELGDSAMYLCASSPPPARGSSSYNEQFFGPGTRLTVL.

A remark on this clonotype: One end of the junction is discordant with germline, which a read error may explain. J is TRBJ1-6 and V is TRBV11-1; no clear D. The germline gives CDR1 SGHAT, CDR2 FQDESV (reference sequence). The CDR3 totals 13 residues. The CDR3 protein is CASCRTLVSPFHF. In nucleotides, the CDR3 is TGTGCCAGCTGCCGTACACTGGTTTCACCCTTCCACTTT.

Note on this clonotype: The CDR3 ends on some other residue instead of the conserved phenylalanine or tryptophan, so this is likely a read error. The chain is built from TRBV11-1 and TRBJ1-2; the D is unclear. Germline V gives CDR1 SGHAT, CDR2 FQDESV (reference sequence). The CDR3 contains 12 residues. V was trimmed by 1 base and J by 11 bases, leaving 11 bases between them. The CDR3 spells CASSLGPSEYTS. CDR3 bases: TGTGCCAGCAGCTTAGGGCCGAGCGAGTACACCTCC.

This clonotype was found many times. The genes are TRBV6-2 or TRBV6-3 and TRBJ2-5; D unresolved. V lost 4 bases to trimming and J lost 6 bases, with 6 bases between them. The germline CDR1 and CDR2 sequences are MNHEY and SVGEGT. This CDR3 contains 11 residues. CDR3 loop: CASSSVQTQYF. In DNA form, the CDR3 reads TGTGCCAGCAGTTCCGTCCAGACCCAGTACTTC.

The chain has TRBV6-2 or TRBV6-3 and TRBJ2-3; D may be TRBD2 (5 bases). The V end lost 11 bases, the J end lost 0 bases, and 12 bases lay between the germline ends. Germline CDR1 MNHEY, CDR2 SVGEGT. This CDR3 is built from 13 residues. The CDR3 sequence is CAGMEVSTDTQYF. CDR3 bases: TGTGCCGGCATGGAGGTTAGCACAGATACGCAGTATTTT.

Details on this clonotype: A read error may produce the germline difference seen at one junction end. This chain uses TRBV12-3 or TRBV12-4 with TRBJ1-4; maybe TRBD1 (5 bases). The length of the CDR3 is 14 residues. The DNA for the CDR3 is TGTGCTAGCAGTTTGGCAGGGCTTAATGAAAAACTGCTTTTT. Translation: CASSLAGLNEKLLF.

This clonotype was seen ten or more times. The rearrangement joins TRBV5-1 to TRBJ2-2, with TRBD2 as a possible D gene (6 bases). CDR1 and CDR2 from the germline V gene are SGHRS and YFSETQ. V lost 9 bases and J 1 base, leaving 10 bases between the germline ends. The CDR3 contains 13 residues. The CDR3 protein is CATGGRNTGELFF. In nucleotides, the CDR3 is TGCGCCACCGGGGGACGGAACACCGGGGAGCTGTTTTTT.

Many counts were recorded for this clonotype. The gene calls are TRBV2 and TRBJ2-5, with 12 bases aligning to TRBD2. After removal of 6 bases from V and 0 bases from J, the junction contained 2 bases not matched to a gene. This CDR3 region has 15 residues. Germline lookup yields CDR1 SNHLY and CDR2 FYNNEI. In DNA, the CDR3 is TGTGCCAGCAGCGGGACTAGCGGGTACCAAGAGACCCAGTACTTC. Encoded protein: CASSGTSGYQETQYF.